The 22 T cell receptor beta chains below were found in one sample sequenced in a study of T-cell reconstitution after alpha-beta-depleted transplantation in children (dated by TCRdb to 2016 to 2018). Preparation of the library involved PCR. Sequencing took place on an Illumina HiSeq 2500. TCR library preparation used molecular barcoding, with unique molecular identifiers applied to normalize quantification of the TCRbeta repertoire. In-frame beta chains were kept once TCRdb had trimmed the public reads at Q25 with fastp and called clones with MiXCR. One record per CDR3 amino acid sequence lists the most common genes and DNA. This sample lists 640,000 or so distinct CDR3 sequences; roughly 15% were detected once. In total, the top ten clones hold approximately 1.1% of the sample. The material sequenced was PBMCs from the stem cell graft donor, taken from the stem cell graft. The origin of the receptors is a human donor who donated a stem cell graft to a child with acute myeloid leukemia.

This clonotype came up many times. V is TRBV12-3 or TRBV12-4 and J is TRBJ2-1; no reliable D call. The CDR3 runs to 12 residues. Trimming removed 6 bases from V and 8 bases from J, with 11 bases in between. The CDR3 DNA sequence: TGTGCCAGCAGCCCTAGAGGTCATGAGCAGTTCTTC. Translation gives CASSPRGHEQFF.

This clonotype showed up many times. This chain uses TRBV29-1 with TRBJ2-7, with TRBD1 as a possible D gene (5 bases). This CDR3 is built from 15 residues. The germline V gene encodes CDR1 SQVTM and CDR2 ANQGSEA. The ends were cut back, 7 bases at V and 1 base at J, with 20 bases in the middle. For the CDR3, the DNA is TGCAGCGCCCAAATTGGGGCCTACTATTCCTACGAGCAGTACTTC. Protein product: CSAQIGAYYSYEQYF.

Details on this clonotype: At one end, the junction sequence differs from germline, possibly due to a read error. This rearrangement joins TRBV20-1 to TRBJ2-1; 7 bases are a match to TRBD2. Germline V gives CDR1 DFQATT, CDR2 SNEGSKA (reference sequence). The CDR3 runs 17 residues. CDR3 coding DNA: TGCTGTGCTAGGGGAGTGAGCGGGGATGGTGTGGACAATGAGCAGTTCTTC. Translated: CCARGVSGDGVDNEQFF.

In its sample, this clonotype was seen a few times. The rearrangement joins TRBV4-2 to TRBJ1-1, with 9 bases fitting TRBD1. Per germline, CDR1 LGHNA and CDR2 YNFKEQ. CDR3 length: 16 residues. The V and J ends lost 1 base and 4 bases, in that order; junction bases with no gene match: 7. The CDR3 protein is CASSQVKNRGPTEAFF. The CDR3 nucleotides are TGTGCCAGCAGCCAAGTTAAGAACAGGGGGCCCACTGAAGCTTTCTTT.

This chain links TRBV7-2 with TRBJ1-2; 7 bases agree with TRBD1. Germline CDR1 SGHTA, CDR2 FQGNSA. Losses at the gene ends were 5 bases for V and 2 bases for J; bases not matched to a gene: 5. This CDR3 spans 14 amino acids. The chain's CDR3 is CASSLQTGNYGYTF. The CDR3 nucleotides read TGTGCCAGCAGCCTCCAGACAGGGAACTATGGCTACACCTTC.

The chain carries TRBV28 and TRBJ2-2; D might be TRBD1 (5 bases). Deletions cut 2 bases from V and 1 base from J, with 11 bases between. The CDR3 runs 16 residues. Germline V gene lookup returns CDR1 MDHEN and CDR2 SYDVKM. The CDR3 loop is CASSLLREQNTGELFF. The CDR3, as DNA: TGTGCCAGCAGTTTACTCAGGGAACAGAACACCGGGGAGCTGTTTTTT.

In this sample, this clonotype turned up many times. The chain joins TRBV4-3 to TRBJ2-1; D might be TRBD1 or TRBD2, each matching 5 bases. Germline CDR1 is LGHNA and CDR2 is YSLEER. The CDR3 loop spans 12 amino acids. Trimming took off 1 base at V and 7 bases at J, with 5 bases between the two ends. CDR3 sequence: CASSQGGNEQFF. CDR3 sequence (DNA): TGCGCCAGCAGCCAAGGGGGGAATGAGCAGTTCTTC.

The V and J genes are TRBV7-9 and TRBJ2-3; D ambiguous. V was pared by 4 bases and J by 5 bases, with 13 bases between. Germline CDR1 is SEHNR and CDR2 is FQNEAQ (reference sequence). The CDR3 has 14 amino acids. Written as DNA, the CDR3 is TGTGCCAGCAGCTCTTCGATTTGGGGAGATACGCAGTATTTT. This gives the protein CASSSSIWGDTQYF. The variable domain in full, completed from reference TRBV7-9 and TRBJ2-3, reads DTGVSQNPRHKITKRGQNVTFRCDPISEHNRLYWYRQTLGQGPEFLTYFQNEAQLEKSRLLSDRFSAERPKGSFSTLEIQRTEQGDSAMYLCASSSSIWGDTQYFGPGTRLTVL.

The V call is TRBV4-1, the J call TRBJ2-1; weak D call: TRBD2 (6 bases). The CDR3 extends over 16 amino acids. The germline V gene has CDR1 MGHRA and CDR2 YSYEKL. Trimming shortened V by 0 bases and J by 9 bases, and 18 bases separated the two germline ends. CDR3 nucleotides: TGCGCCAGCAGCCAAGACCGGAGGGAGGTCTTTGGTGAGCAGTTCTTC. Its protein is CASSQDRREVFGEQFF.

The chain has TRBV13 and TRBJ1-2; 8 bases align to TRBD1. The V and J ends lost 2 bases and 5 bases, in that order; junction bases with no gene match: 7. CDR3 size: 15 residues. Germline-derived CDR1 and CDR2 are PRHDT and FYEKMQ (reference sequence). Here the CDR3 DNA reads TGTGCCAGCAGCTTACAGGGGGCGCGTGGGTATGGCTACACCTTC. The encoded protein is CASSLQGARGYGYTF.

The rearrangement joins TRBV20-1 to TRBJ1-5; D possibly corresponds to TRBD1 (5 bases). In germline, CDR1 is DFQATT, CDR2 SNEGSKA (reference sequence). The CDR3 covers 12 residues. CDR3 bases: TGCAGCGTCGGAGACAGCGATCAGCCCCAGCATTTT. Its translation: CSVGDSDQPQHF.

The chain links TRBV7-9 to TRBJ2-3; 10 nucleotides line up with TRBD2. The V and J ends lost 5 bases and 6 bases, in that order; junction bases with no gene match: 11. The CDR3 extends over 16 amino acids. Germline-derived CDR1 and CDR2 are SEHNR and FQNEAQ (reference sequence). CDR3 region: CASSKVTSGEGDTQYF. DNA for the CDR3: TGTGCCAGCAGCAAAGTAACTAGCGGGGAAGGGGATACGCAGTATTTT.

This clonotype was observed a few times. The chain combines TRBV27 with TRBJ1-1; weak D call: TRBD1 (5 bases). There are 15 residues in the CDR3. Germline V gene sequence: CDR1 MNHEY, CDR2 SMNVEV (reference sequence). The V end was cut by 10 bases, the J end by 6 bases, with 24 bases between. The CDR3 DNA reads TGTGCCAACTCCTCCCCTTGGGGGGGATACGCTGAAGCTTTCTTT. Amino acid sequence: CANSSPWGGYAEAFF.

At least ten counts were recorded for this clonotype. The V and J genes are TRBV20-1 and TRBJ2-3; TRBD2 agrees at 7 bases. This CDR3 comprises 14 residues. Trimming cost V 4 bases and J 5 bases; bases outside gene matches: 9. CDR1 is DFQATT, CDR2 SNEGSKA, per germline (reference sequence). CDR3 coding DNA: TGCAGTGCTAACGCCGGGACTATCGGAGATACGCAGTATTTT. Its translation: CSANAGTIGDTQYF.

This clonotype came up many times. The chain combines TRBV20-1 with TRBJ1-5; no definite D call. Trimming cost V 5 bases and J 4 bases, with 18 bases left between them. Germline V gene lookup returns CDR1 DFQATT and CDR2 SNEGSKA (reference sequence). The CDR3 has 15 amino acids. CDR3 in DNA: TGCAGTGCTCCCGTGAGTGGCGGACGGAATCAGCCCCAGCATTTT. It specifies CSAPVSGGRNQPQHF.

This clonotype was seen at least ten times. This sequence joins TRBV20-1 and TRBJ2-2; TRBD2 is a possible D gene (6 bases). Germline CDR1 DFQATT, CDR2 SNEGSKA (reference sequence). V lost 6 bases to trimming and J lost 1 base, with 15 bases between them. The CDR3 extends over 15 amino acids. In nucleotides, the CDR3 is TGCAGTGCGAGGAGACGGGGGAAGAACACCGGGGAGCTGTTTTTT. Its translation is CSARRRGKNTGELFF.

This clonotype has a handful of counts. The genes are TRBV12-3 or TRBV12-4 and TRBJ1-2; possible D gene TRBD1, 6 bases. V shed 4 bases and J shed 4 bases, with 16 bases lying between them. The CDR3 contains 15 residues. CDR3 region: CASSSRTVSSYGYTF. The CDR3 bases are TGTGCCAGCAGTTCCCGGACAGTATCCTCCTATGGCTACACCTTC.

This clonotype was counted many times. The chain employs TRBV27 and TRBJ1-2; no firm D call. The CDR3 length is 14 residues. The germline V and J ends were trimmed by 3 bases and 5 bases, with 13 bases remaining between them. CDR1 and CDR2 from the germline V gene are MNHEY and SMNVEV (reference sequence). CDR3 in DNA: TGTGCCAGCAGTTTGGGGTACGGGCCGTATGGCTACACCTTC. Its protein is CASSLGYGPYGYTF.

This rearrangement joins TRBV7-9 to TRBJ2-1, with a weak D call TRBD1 (5 bases). Between the trimmed V and J ends, which lost 5 bases and 7 bases, there was a span of 21 bases. The germline CDR1 and CDR2 sequences are SEHNR and FQNEAQ (reference sequence). The CDR3 has 16 residues. CDR3 coding DNA: TGTGCCAGCAGCCCCCCCAACTCGGGCAGGGTGAATGAGCAGTTCTTC. This gives the protein CASSPPNSGRVNEQFF.

This clonotype was picked up many times. The gene calls are TRBV20-1 and TRBJ2-1; 8 nucleotides line up with TRBD1. Germline V lookup: CDR1 DFQATT, CDR2 SNEGSKA (reference sequence). The CDR3 contains 14 residues. Trimming at V came to 3 bases and at J to 5 bases, leaving 6 bases not matched to a gene. This chain's CDR3 is CSASGQGEDNEQFF. For the CDR3, the DNA is TGCAGTGCTAGTGGACAGGGCGAGGACAATGAGCAGTTCTTC.

In its sample, this clonotype was seen many times. The genes are TRBV7-2 and TRBJ2-1; the D gene is possibly TRBD1 (5 bases). The germline V gene encodes CDR1 SGHTA and CDR2 FQGNSA. The CDR3 runs 15 residues. Trimming shortened V by 5 bases and J by 5 bases, and 16 bases separated the two germline ends. This CDR3 reads CASSPQGGLHNEQFF. DNA for the CDR3: TGTGCCAGCAGCCCCCAGGGTGGGCTCCACAATGAGCAGTTCTTC.

This clonotype was recorded at least ten times. This rearrangement joins TRBV6-5 to TRBJ2-1, with D perhaps matching TRBD1 (5 bases). The germline V gene has CDR1 MNHEY and CDR2 SVGAGI. CDR3 size: 13 residues. Between the trimmed V and J ends, which lost 6 bases and 1 base, there was a span of 7 bases. CDR3 protein: CASSRESYNEQFF. CDR3 DNA sequence: TGTGCCAGCAGCAGGGAATCCTACAATGAGCAGTTCTTC.